This T cell receptor (beta chain) is drawn from a study of T cell responses to AZD1222 COVID-19 vaccine. Study-wide findings and caveats: CD4 TCRs covered the whole spike, strongest at regions 160-218 and 743-854. Spike-specific TCRs gained breadth and depth after people received two AZD1222 doses. It should be noted that donors were predominantly white British and more often female, and clonal diversity was possibly underestimated. Of spike-specific TCRs, nearly half reportedly target regions left unmutated in variants.

V lost 5 bases to trimming and J lost 5 bases; unmatched junction nucleotides: 7. CDR3 length: 14 residues. Germline assignment: CDR1 MNHEY and CDR2 SVGEGT. A word on this clone: Antigen unknown.

Libraries were prepared by immunoSEQ multiplex PCR; TCRdb keeps only in-frame clonotypes and omits some of them. This table holds approximately 210,000 clones, around 94% found once. The TCR comes from an adult who received the MenACWY meningococcal vaccine as a control. The chain has TRBV6-2 or TRBV6-3 and TRBJ2-5; 8 bases are a match to TRBD2. This specimen was peripheral blood, taken 28 days after the second dose of the MenACWY control vaccine. The CDR3 region is CASSSGGFGETQYF. CDR3 bases: TGTGCCAGCAGTAGCGGGGGCTTTGGGGAGACCCAGTACTTC.